What follows are 8 T cell receptor beta chains derived from one specimen sequenced in a study of cytotoxic CD8 clonotypes in ibrutinib-treated CLL. TCRdb's copy holds only in-frame clones and misses some; the assay was immunoSEQ multiplex PCR. The table has some 200,000 clones, around 70% seen once. Sequencing used PBMCs, obtained after 24 months of ibrutinib treatment. These receptors were collected from a human donor with chronic lymphocytic leukemia.

This sequence joins TRBV18 and TRBJ1-5; D might be TRBD1 (6 bases). V dropped 1 base and J dropped 7 bases, with 8 bases sitting between them. Germline lookup yields CDR1 KGHSH and CDR2 LQKENI. This CDR3 contains 13 residues. CDR3 amino acids: CASSPRQEQPQHF. The CDR3 DNA follows: TGTGCCAGCTCACCACGACAGGAACAGCCCCAGCATTTT.

V is TRBV9 and J is TRBJ2-7; D might be TRBD2 (5 bases). Germline CDR1 reads SGDLS; CDR2 reads YYNGEE. This CDR3 spans 13 amino acids. V was pared by 3 bases and J by 9 bases, with 16 bases between. For the CDR3, the DNA is TGTGCCAGCAGCGCGGGCGAAACGGCGGGGCAGTACTTC. Residues: CASSAGETAGQYF.

This chain connects TRBV10-3 to TRBJ1-4; D uncertain. CDR1 and CDR2 from the germline V gene are ENHRY and SYGVKD. The CDR3 is made up of 13 amino acids. V lost 8 bases and J 4 bases, leaving 11 bases between the germline ends. For the CDR3, the DNA is TGTGCCATCGGGCAGGACCTTAATGAAAAACTGTTTTTT. This codes for CAIGQDLNEKLFF.

V is TRBV7-2 and J is TRBJ2-7; TRBD1 matches 7 bases. The junction had 5 bases not matched to a gene; V was cut back by 5 bases and J by 1 base. Germline CDR1 is SGHTA and CDR2 is FQGNSA. This CDR3 contains 14 residues. CDR3: CASSPDRTSYEQYF. In nucleotides, the CDR3 is TGTGCCAGCAGCCCGGACAGGACTTCCTACGAGCAGTACTTC.

CDR3 loop: CASSFPDRENNEQYF. In DNA, the CDR3 is TGCGCCAGCAGCTTCCCTGACAGGGAAAATAACGAGCAGTACTTC. The J gene is TRBJ2-7, the V gene TRBV5-1, with 7 bases fitting TRBD1. V shed 2 bases, J shed 5 bases, and the junction held 10 bases outside the gene matches. Per germline, CDR1 SGHRS and CDR2 YFSETQ. The CDR3 is 15 amino acids.

CDR3: CASSLVAGVDHEQYF. Here the CDR3 DNA reads TGTGCCAGCAGCTTAGTGGCGGGAGTTGATCACGAGCAGTACTTC. V and J are TRBV7-9 and TRBJ2-7; 7 nucleotides line up with TRBD2. Germline CDR1 and CDR2: SEHNR and FQNEAQ (reference sequence). J lost 5 bases, V lost 1 base, and 8 bases had no gene match. This CDR3 contains 15 residues.

V is TRBV29-1 and J is TRBJ2-4; 7 bases line up with TRBD2. Per germline, CDR1 SQVTM and CDR2 ANQGSEA. V lost 5 bases and J lost 4; bases outside the gene matches: 11. CDR3 length equals 15 residues. The CDR3, as DNA: TGCAGCGTTCTTACCCCTAGCGGAACTAAAAACATTCAGTACTTC. It is translated as CSVLTPSGTKNIQYF.

This sequence joins TRBV9 and TRBJ2-7, with 8 bases identical to TRBD2. Germline V gene data show CDR1 as SGDLS and CDR2 as YYNGEE. Trimming cost V 0 bases and J 5 bases; bases outside gene matches: 7. The CDR3 sequence is 15 residues long. CDR3 in DNA: TGTGCCAGCAGCGTAGGAAGTAGCGGGGTTAACGAGCAGTACTTC. This gives the protein CASSVGSSGVNEQYF.